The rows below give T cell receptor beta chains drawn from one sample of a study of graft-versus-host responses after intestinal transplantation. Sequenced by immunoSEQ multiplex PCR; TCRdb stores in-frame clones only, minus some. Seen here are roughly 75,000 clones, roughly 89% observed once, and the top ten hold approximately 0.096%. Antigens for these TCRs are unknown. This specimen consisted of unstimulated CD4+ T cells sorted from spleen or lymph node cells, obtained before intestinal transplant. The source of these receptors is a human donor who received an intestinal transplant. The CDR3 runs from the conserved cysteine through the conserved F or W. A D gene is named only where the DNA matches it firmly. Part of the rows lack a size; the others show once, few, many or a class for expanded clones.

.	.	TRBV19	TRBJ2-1	TGTGCCAGTAGTCTTCGTTCGGGCAATGAGCAGTTCTTC	CASSLRSGNEQFF
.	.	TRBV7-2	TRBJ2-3	TGTGCCAGCAGCCACGATAGGTCCGGGGATACGCAGTATTTT	CASSHDRSGDTQYF
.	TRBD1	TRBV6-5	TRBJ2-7	TGTGCCAGCAGTCCGTTCAGGGGGCCTGCTGGAGAGCAGTACTTC	CASSPFRGPAGEQYF
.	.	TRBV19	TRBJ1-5	TGTGCCAGTAGTCCCGGGACCAGGGCGGGGGATCAGCCCCAGCATTTT	CASSPGTRAGDQPQHF
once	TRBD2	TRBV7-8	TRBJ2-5	TGTGCCAGCAGCTTAGGGCGTAGCGGGGGGGTACAAGAGACCCAGTACTTC	CASSLGRSGGVQETQYF
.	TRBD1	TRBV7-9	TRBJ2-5	TGTGCCAGCAGCCTTTTACGGGACAGAAACCAAGAGGCCCAGTACTTC	CASSLLRDRNQEAQYF
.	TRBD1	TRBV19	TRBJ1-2	TGTGCCAGTAGCACCGGACAGGGGGATGGCTACACCTTC	CASSTGQGDGYTF
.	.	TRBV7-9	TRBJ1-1	TGTGCCAGCAGCTTACTTCCAGGAGGTCGGGTGGGCACTGAAGCTTTCTTT	CASSLLPGGRVGTEAFF
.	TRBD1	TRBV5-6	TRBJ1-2	TGTGCCAGCAGCTTCTCGGGACAGAGCTATGGCTACACCTTC	CASSFSGQSYGYTF
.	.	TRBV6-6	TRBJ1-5	TGTGCCAGCAGTTACTACGGACGGACAGCCGGTCAGCCCCAGCATTTT	CASSYYGRTAGQPQHF
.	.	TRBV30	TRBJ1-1	TGTGCCTGGACCTCCGGGACACTTAACACTGAAGCTTTCTTT	CAWTSGTLNTEAFF
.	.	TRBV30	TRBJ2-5	TGTGCCTGGAGTGTACGAGAGGGTAAGGTGGAGACCCAGTACTTC	CAWSVREGKVETQYF
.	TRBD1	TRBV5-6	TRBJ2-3	TGTGCCAGCAGCGCGGACAGGGGGCGAACAGATACGCAGTATTTT	CASSADRGRTDTQYF
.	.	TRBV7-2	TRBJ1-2	TGTGCCAGCAGCTTAAGTTTGACAGACTATGGCTACACCTTC	CASSLSLTDYGYTF
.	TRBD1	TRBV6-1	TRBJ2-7	TGTGCCAGCAGTGTTTATAACAGGGGCGCAACCTACGAGCAGTACTTC	CASSVYNRGATYEQYF
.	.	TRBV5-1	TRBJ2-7	TGCGCCAGCAGCTCGCTGGACAGCTCCTACGAGCAGTACTTC	CASSSLDSSYEQYF
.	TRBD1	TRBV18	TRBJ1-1	TGTGCCAGCTCTACGACAGGGGACACTGAAGCTTTCTTT	CASSTTGDTEAFF
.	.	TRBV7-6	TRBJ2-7	TGTGCCAGCAGCTTACTAAGCGTCTTCTCCTACGAGCAGTACTTC	CASSLLSVFSYEQYF
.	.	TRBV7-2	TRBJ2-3	TGTGCCAGCAGCCAGTATTCAGGGACAGATACGCAGTATTTT	CASSQYSGTDTQYF
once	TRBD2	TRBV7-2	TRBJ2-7	TGTGCCAGCAGCTTAGGGGCTAGCGGCTACGAGCAGTACTTC	CASSLGASGYEQYF
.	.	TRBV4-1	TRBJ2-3	TGCGCCAGCAGCCCCTGGGGGGGCGGTACGCAGTATTTT	CASSPWGGGTQYF
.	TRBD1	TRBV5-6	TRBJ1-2	TGTGCCAGCAGCCCGCGACAGGGGAATGGCTACACCTTC	CASSPRQGNGYTF
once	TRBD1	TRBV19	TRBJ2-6	TGTGCCAGTAGTATAGTATGGGACAGGGGGCATGGGGCCAACGTCCTGACTTTC	CASSIVWDRGHGANVLTF
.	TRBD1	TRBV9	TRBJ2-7	TGTGCCAGCAGTATAACCCCGGGACAGGGGGCGGAGGAGCAGTACTTC	CASSITPGQGAEEQYF
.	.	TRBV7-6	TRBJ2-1	TGTGCCAGCAGCTTAATCGGAAGCGGGCCCGCCTACAATGAGCAGTTCTTC	CASSLIGSGPAYNEQFF
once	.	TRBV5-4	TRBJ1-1	TGTGCCAGCAGCTTGAATCAGGGCACTGAAGCTTTCTTT	CASSLNQGTEAFF
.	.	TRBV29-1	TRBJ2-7	TGCAGCGTTGGCGGAATATACGAGCAGTACTTC	CSVGGIYEQYF
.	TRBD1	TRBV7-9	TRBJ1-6	TGTGCCAGCAGCTCCCCGCCGGGACAGCTTAATAATTCACCCCTCCACTTT	CASSSPPGQLNNSPLHF
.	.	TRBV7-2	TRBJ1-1	TGTGCCAGCAGCTCTACTAACCGCGATCGAGCAGCTTTCTTT	CASSSTNRDRAAFF